Listed here are 6 T cell receptor beta chains from one sample, sequenced in a study of regulatory T cells in long-lasting Graves disease. Researchers made TCR beta libraries by using iRepertoire HTBI primers and running Arm-PCR on CDR3 regions. TCRdb ran MiXCR on the multiplex PCR reads and lists one entry per CDR3 protein. This repertoire shows approximately 400,000 distinct CDR3 sequences, 20% to 25% found once; its top ten account for under 25%. Documented time point: persistent/refractory GD, antithyroid drugs over 5 years with positive TRAb. RNA extracted from PBMCs served as the sequencing template. The sequenced sample was peripheral blood mononuclear cells (PBMCs), obtained when the disease was refractory, from a patient treated with antithyroid drugs. These receptors came from a female donor with Graves disease.

The chain couples TRBV7-9 to TRBJ2-5, with TRBD2 matching over 12 bases. Trimming removed 3 bases from V and 2 bases from J; junction bases left unmatched: 7. CDR1 and CDR2 from the germline V gene are SEHNR and FQNEAQ (reference sequence). This CDR3 contains 17 residues. The CDR3 sequence: CASSFLAGGSGQETQYF. For the CDR3, the DNA is TGTGCCAGCAGCTTCCTAGCGGGAGGGTCGGGGCAAGAGACCCAGTACTTC. The full variable domain, completed using reference TRBV7-9 and TRBJ2-5, is DTGVSQNPRHKITKRGQNVTFRCDPISEHNRLYWYRQTLGQGPEFLTYFQNEAQLEKSRLLSDRFSAERPKGSFSTLEIQRTEQGDSAMYLCASSFLAGGSGQETQYFGPGTRLLVL.

This clonotype was counted at least ten times. The chain links TRBV2 to TRBJ2-7; the match to TRBD2 covers 9 bases. The V and J ends lost 10 bases and 0 bases, in that order; junction bases with no gene match: 7. The germline gives CDR1 SNHLY, CDR2 FYNNEI. The length of the CDR3 is 14 residues. CDR3 nucleotides: TGTGCCATCCTGACTAGCGGTAGCTCCTACGAGCAGTACTTC. This sequence encodes CAILTSGSSYEQYF.

Points on this clonotype: Compared with germline, one end of the junction differs, possibly owing to a read error. The rearrangement uses TRBV7-7 and TRBJ2-5; 7 bases line up with TRBD1. There are 15 residues in the CDR3. Germline values: CDR1 SSHAT, CDR2 FNYEAQ (reference sequence). The CDR3 here is CASSPGQTYQETQYF. Written as DNA, the CDR3 is TGTGCTAGCAGCCCGGGACAGACGTACCAAGAGACCCAGTACTTC.

This clonotype was recorded many times. This chain joins TRBV12-3 or TRBV12-4 and TRBJ1-1; D call uncertain. The CDR3 has 16 residues. Trimming pared 4 bases from V and 1 base from J, leaving 16 bases between. The CDR3 sequence: CASSSNRLTSNTEAFF. The CDR3 DNA is TGTGCCAGCAGTTCGAATAGGCTCACGTCGAACACTGAAGCTTTCTTT.

This clonotype was detected only a few times. The chain couples TRBV28 to TRBJ2-6; D is unclear. V was trimmed by 6 bases and J by 2 bases, leaving 11 bases between them. Germline CDR1 and CDR2: MDHEN and SYDVKM. The CDR3 spans 15 residues. CDR3 nucleotides: TGTGCCAGCAGCTTAATCTCGCCTGGGGCCAACGTCCTGACTTTC. It encodes CASSLISPGANVLTF.

This clonotype was found a few times. The chain links TRBV4-3 to TRBJ2-7; 10 positions match TRBD2. The CDR3 totals 16 residues. The V gene end was trimmed by 0 bases and the J gene end by 3 bases; junction bases not matched to a gene: 5. From germline, CDR1 is LGHNA and CDR2 YSLEER. In DNA form, the CDR3 reads TGCGCCAGCAGCCAAGATAGGTCTAGCGGGAGCTACGAGCAGTACTTC. Translated: CASSQDRSSGSYEQYF.